This record looks at one TCR beta chain sequence and its context. Its specificity is unknown. This sample is part of a study of cytomegalovirus exposure and HLA in healthy donors. J lost 2 bases, V lost 4 bases, and 3 bases had no gene match. Germline CDR1 reads KGHSH; CDR2 reads LQKENI. CDR3 length equals 14 residues. Profiled with immunoSEQ multiplex PCR; TCRdb holds only in-frame clones, not every one. The sample contains 300,000 to 350,000 clones, nearly 90% of which appear only once. Points from the study as a whole: It was fewer than 200 TCR beta chains that were listed as cytomegalovirus-associated.

V usage is TRBV18 and J usage is TRBJ2-3, with TRBD2 matching over 7 bases. The receptor's source is a young man in good health and CMV-seronegative. The sequenced sample consisted of PBMCs. CDR3 amino acids: CASSRGGITDTQYF. CDR3 DNA: TGTGCCAGCTCACGGGGAGGGATCACAGATACGCAGTATTTT.